This T cell receptor beta chain was profiled in a study of T-cell memory formation after mild COVID-19. The trim removed 6 bases at V and 7 bases at J, leaving 5 bases unmatched. The germline CDR1 and CDR2 sequences are MGHDK and SYGVNS. This CDR3 has 13 residues. A single record per CDR3 protein comes from TCRdb applying MiXCR to the 5' RACE reads. The sample comprises about 130,000 distinct CDR3 sequences, almost 25% of which are singletons, and roughly 25% rests with the top ten. This clonotype was seen a handful of times. The chain has TRBV25-1 and TRBJ1-4; 7 positions agree with TRBD1. Material: PBMCs or a T cell subset sorted from them (not recorded which). The TCR was taken from an adult woman who had mild COVID-19 (a few samples of this study predate the infection). Cell type and time point are not known. The CDR3 loop reads CASRQTGLEKLFF. The CDR3 DNA is TGTGCCAGCAGACAGACAGGGCTTGAAAAACTGTTTTTT. The full variable domain, with the rest looked up from reference TRBV25-1 and TRBJ1-4, is EADIYQTPRYLVIGTGKKITLECSQTMGHDKMYWYQQDPGMELHLIHYSYGVNSTEKGDLSSESTVSRIRTEHFPLTLESARPSHTSQYLCASRQTGLEKLFFGSGTQLSVL.